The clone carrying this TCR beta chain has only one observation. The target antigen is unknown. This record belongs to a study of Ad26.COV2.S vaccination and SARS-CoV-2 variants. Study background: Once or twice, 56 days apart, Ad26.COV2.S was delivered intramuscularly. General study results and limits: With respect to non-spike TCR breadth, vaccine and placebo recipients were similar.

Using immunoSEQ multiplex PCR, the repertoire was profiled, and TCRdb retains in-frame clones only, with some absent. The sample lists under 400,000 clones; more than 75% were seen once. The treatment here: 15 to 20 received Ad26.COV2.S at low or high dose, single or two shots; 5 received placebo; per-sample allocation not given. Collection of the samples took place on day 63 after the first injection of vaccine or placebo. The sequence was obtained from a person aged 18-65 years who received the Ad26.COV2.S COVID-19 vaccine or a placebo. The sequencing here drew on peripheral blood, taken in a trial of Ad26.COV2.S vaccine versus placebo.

The CDR3 loop reads CASSSPGGLSGYYNEQFF. CDR3 in DNA: TGTGCCAGCAGCTCCCCAGGAGGCTTATCGGGGTACTACAATGAGCAGTTCTTC. The rearrangement uses TRBV9 and TRBJ2-1, with D tentatively TRBD2 (5 bases). This CDR3 has 18 residues. CDR1 SGDLS and CDR2 YYNGEE come from the germline V gene. V lost 4 bases and J lost 3, with 23 bases in between. Complete variable domain (other parts from reference TRBV9 and TRBJ2-1): DSGVTQTPKHLITATGQRVTLRCSPRSGDLSVYWYQQSLDQGLQFLIQYYNGEERAKGNILERFSAQQFPDLHSELNLSSLELGDSALYFCASSSPGGLSGYYNEQFFGPGTRLTVL.